This TCR beta chain was sequenced in a study of blood T cell repertoires in COVID-19. Assay: immunoSEQ multiplex PCR; the TCRdb copy retains only in-frame clones and omits some. The sample records some 170,000 clones, 70% to 80% being singletons. The receptor's source is a woman in her fifties or sixties with active or convalescent COVID-19. What was sequenced was peripheral blood.

CDR3 DNA sequence: TGTGCCAGCAGCCAAGACCGGACAGTGAATGAGCAGTTCTTC. Protein sequence: CASSQDRTVNEQFF. V gene TRBV3-1 (or the pseudogene TRBV3-2) combines with J gene TRBJ2-1; D possibly corresponds to TRBD1 (6 bases). This CDR3 is built from 14 residues. Trimming took 0 bases from V and 7 from J, leaving 10 bases between them. Germline V gene lookup returns CDR1 LGHDT and CDR2 YNNKEL (reference sequence).